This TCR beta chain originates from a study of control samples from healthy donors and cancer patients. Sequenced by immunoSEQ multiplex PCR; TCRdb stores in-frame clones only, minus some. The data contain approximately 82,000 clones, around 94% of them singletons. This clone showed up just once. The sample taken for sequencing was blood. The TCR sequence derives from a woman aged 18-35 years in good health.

The CDR3 loop is CASSVEWGGAYEQYF. CDR3 coding DNA: TGTGCCAGCAGCGTAGAATGGGGGGGCGCGTACGAGCAGTACTTC. The chain carries TRBV9 and TRBJ2-7, with a tentative D call TRBD2 (7 bases). V was pared by 0 bases and J by 4 bases, with 14 bases between. CDR3 length: 15 amino acids. Germline V gene lookup returns CDR1 SGDLS and CDR2 YYNGEE.